Listed here are 11 T cell receptor beta chains from one sample, sequenced in a study of beta chain features in type 1 diabetes. No cognate antigen is known for these TCRs. Broader study findings: Shortening of TCRB CDR3s, moderate but significant, appeared in all four CD4+ subsets of Type 1 diabetes patients.

Sequencing targeted expressed TCRB transcripts, as all isolated RNA had been reverse transcribed. The table came from immunoSEQ multiplex PCR; TCRdb's copy has only in-frame clones and leaves some out. The data contain 25,000 to 30,000 clones, about 65% of them singletons. Sequencing used Tregs from blood. The receptors originated from a woman between 25 and 40 years old with type 1 diabetes.

The chain has TRBV13 and TRBJ2-1; unclear D gene. Trimming took off 1 base at V and 9 bases at J, with 4 bases between the two ends. Germline V gene sequence: CDR1 PRHDT, CDR2 FYEKMQ (reference sequence). The CDR3 totals 11 residues. In DNA form, the CDR3 reads TGTGCCAGCAGCTTAGTCCGTGAGCAGTTCTTC. Translating it yields CASSLVREQFF.

Of note for this clone: The junction shows a germline mismatch at one end, possibly a read error. Distinct nucleotide sequences in the sample also encode this CDR3. The genes are TRBV2 and TRBJ1-2; unclear D gene. Per germline, CDR1 SNHLY and CDR2 FYNNEI. The CDR3 runs 14 residues. The CDR3 region has the DNA TGTGCCAGCAGTGATGAGGGAATCGGGTATGGTTACACCTTC. This encodes CASSDEGIGYGYTF. Variable domain in full (rest from reference TRBV2 and TRBJ1-2): EPEVTQTPSHQVTQMGQEVILRCVPISNHLYFYWYRQILGQKVEFLVSFYNNEISEKSEIFDDQFSVERPDGSNFTLKIRSTKLEDSAMYFCASSDEGIGYGYTFGSGTRLTVV.

The chain's CDR3 is CASSRGQGQPQHF. The DNA for the CDR3 is TGTGCCAGCAGCAGGGGTCAGGGGCAGCCCCAGCATTTT. V and J are TRBV9 and TRBJ1-5, with TRBD1 as a possible D gene (6 bases). Trimming took off 4 bases at V and 7 bases at J, with 12 bases between the two ends. Germline CDR1 and CDR2: SGDLS and YYNGEE. The CDR3 covers 13 residues.

The chain joins TRBV14 to TRBJ2-3; 7 bases are shared with TRBD2. V shed 5 bases, J shed 6 bases, and the junction held 8 bases outside the gene matches. CDR1 SGHDN and CDR2 FVKESK come from the germline V gene. This CDR3 is built from 14 residues. CDR3 region: CASSNNAGGDTQYF. The CDR3 coding sequence is TGTGCCAGCAGCAATAATGCCGGGGGGGATACGCAGTATTTT.

This clone was counted a single time. V gene TRBV6-1 combines with J gene TRBJ1-5, with D perhaps TRBD1 (5 bases). This CDR3 spans 15 amino acids. The germline CDR1 and CDR2 sequences are MNHNS and SASEGT. V lost 2 bases and J lost 3, with 11 bases in between. The CDR3 is CASSERDSFNQPQHF. CDR3 DNA: TGTGCCAGCAGTGAACGCGACAGCTTCAATCAGCCCCAGCATTTT.

There are a few counts of this clone. The chain recombines TRBV5-5 with TRBJ2-7; 11 bases are shared with TRBD2. CDR1 is SGHKS, CDR2 YYEKEE, per germline (reference sequence). With 5 bases clipped from V and 4 bases from J, the junction kept 14 bases outside the gene matches. The CDR3 runs to 17 residues. The CDR3 region is CASRGTALAGVLYEQYF. In DNA, the CDR3 is TGTGCCAGCAGGGGAACAGCACTAGCGGGAGTCCTGTACGAGCAGTACTTC. Supplemented by reference TRBV5-5 and TRBJ2-7, the full variable domain reads DAGVTQSPTHLIKTRGQQVTLRCSPISGHKSVSWYQQVLGQGPQFIFQYYEKEERGRGNFPDRFSARQFPNYSSELNVNALLLGDSALYLCASRGTALAGVLYEQYFGPGTRLTVT.

This clone was picked up a small number of times. This chain uses TRBV19 with TRBJ2-3; TRBD2 aligns across 7 bases. CDR1 and CDR2 (germline): LNHDA, SQIVND (reference sequence). The CDR3 consists of 13 residues. V lost 3 bases to trimming and J lost 3 bases; unmatched junction nucleotides: 0. The CDR3 loop reads CASSMRETDTQYF. The CDR3 DNA sequence: TGTGCCAGTAGTATGCGGGAGACAGATACGCAGTATTTT.

V usage is TRBV6-1 and J usage is TRBJ2-7; 9 nucleotides agree with TRBD1. V gave up 2 bases and J gave up 2 bases; unmatched junction bases: 7. The CDR3 has 16 amino acids. Germline V gene data show CDR1 as MNHNS and CDR2 as SASEGT. CDR3 sequence: CASSEWSGTGTYEQYF. The CDR3 DNA follows: TGTGCCAGCAGTGAATGGTCCGGGACAGGGACCTACGAGCAGTACTTC.

This clone was observed a handful of times. The DNA for the CDR3 is TGTGCCAGTAGCGATACAGGGGATCGGGGAAAGACCCAGTACTTC. This codes for CASSDTGDRGKTQYF. The rearrangement joins TRBV19 to TRBJ2-5, with 7 bases aligning to TRBD1. Looked up from germline, CDR1 is LNHDA and CDR2 is SQIVND (reference sequence). CDR3 length: 15 amino acids. Germline trimming cut 6 bases from V and 6 bases from J; bases unmatched to any gene: 13. Looking up the rest from reference TRBV19 and TRBJ2-5 gives the full variable domain: DGGITQSPKYLFRKEGQNVTLSCEQNLNHDAMYWYRQDPGQGLRLIYYSQIVNDFQKGDIAEGYSVSREKKESFPLTVTSAQKNPTAFYLCASSDTGDRGKTQYFGPGTRLLVL.

The DNA of the CDR3 is TGTGCCAGCTCCAAGGTACAGGGGGACACTGAAGCTTTCTTT. It yields the protein CASSKVQGDTEAFF. V is TRBV18 and J is TRBJ1-1; 8 nucleotides match TRBD1. There are 14 residues in the CDR3. V lost 6 bases, J lost 3 bases, and 6 bases stayed unmatched. Germline V gene sequence: CDR1 KGHSH, CDR2 LQKENI.

The V gene is TRBV29-1, the J gene TRBJ2-5; a weak D match, TRBD1 (5 bases). The tail of the sequence fits TRBJ2-7 better, so the J call may be wrong. The CDR3 spans 13 residues. The germline V gene encodes CDR1 SQVTM and CDR2 ANQGSEA. CDR3 nucleotides: TGCAGCGTTAACACAGGTATATCCTACGAGCAGTACTTC. Translation gives CSVNTGISYEQYF.